This TCR beta chain derives from a study of cytomegalovirus exposure and HLA in healthy donors. Vbeta (60) and Jbeta (13) primers were used in the PCR. Only in-frame clones appear in the TCRdb table, and some are missing; sequencing was by immunoSEQ multiplex PCR. The sample yields approximately 84,000 clones, more than 70% seen once. The sequenced sample was PBMCs. The receptor comes from a man aged 35-49 years in good health and CMV-seronegative.

CDR3 in DNA: TGTGCCAGCAGCGTAGCTTGGGAGGGCGCAGCTACGCAGTATTTT. This translates into CASSVAWEGAATQYF. The genes are TRBV9 and TRBJ2-3, with TRBD2 identical over 7 bases. CDR1 and CDR2 (germline): SGDLS, YYNGEE. The CDR3 contains 15 residues. Trimming removed 0 bases from V and 8 bases from J; junction bases left unmatched: 9. Looking up the rest from reference TRBV9 and TRBJ2-3 gives the full variable domain: DSGVTQTPKHLITATGQRVTLRCSPRSGDLSVYWYQQSLDQGLQFLIQYYNGEERAKGNILERFSAQQFPDLHSELNLSSLELGDSALYFCASSVAWEGAATQYFGPGTRLTVL.